This passage covers 9 T cell receptor beta chains from one sample sequenced in a study of blood T cell repertoires in COVID-19 (dated by TCRdb to the early 2020s). The library was made by the immunoSEQ multiplex PCR assay. TCRdb stores this immuneACCESS table with in-frame sequences only. Part of the clones is absent; in the studies checked, under half of the shortfall reflects unresolved V genes, and no reason is known for the rest. Here the sample has roughly 260,000 clones; about nine tenths occur a single time. The ten largest clones take up around 9.5% of the sample. Source material: peripheral blood. The receptors were gathered from a man between 40 and 49 years old who had recovered from COVID-19.

The chain links TRBV24-1 to TRBJ2-1, with D perhaps matching TRBD2 (6 bases). CDR1 is KGHDR, CDR2 SFDVKD, per germline. The CDR3 has 16 residues. With 3 bases removed from V and 1 base from J, the gap between germline ends came to 12 bases. As DNA, the CDR3 is TGTGCCACCAGTGATCGGCTAGCGTCGTCCTACAATGAGCAGTTCTTC. Its translation: CATSDRLASSYNEQFF.

The gene calls are TRBV4-2 and TRBJ2-2; a possible D gene is TRBD2 (6 bases). The germline V and J ends were trimmed by 0 bases and 6 bases, with 8 bases remaining between them. The CDR3 totals 14 residues. The germline V gene has CDR1 LGHNA and CDR2 YNFKEQ. This CDR3 reads CASSQERRAGELFF. CDR3 in DNA: TGTGCCAGCAGCCAAGAAAGGAGGGCCGGGGAGCTGTTTTTT.

The chain recombines TRBV3-1 (or the pseudogene TRBV3-2) with TRBJ2-6; tentatively, D is TRBD1 (6 bases). This CDR3 region has 16 residues. V shed 4 bases and J shed 0 bases, with 10 bases lying between them. The germline V gene encodes CDR1 LGHDT and CDR2 YNNKEL (reference sequence). CDR3 region: CASSRDTSSGANVLTF. For the CDR3, the DNA is TGTGCCAGCAGCCGGGACACCTCCTCTGGGGCCAACGTCCTGACTTTC.

The chain joins TRBV5-1 to TRBJ2-3; D ambiguous. The CDR3 consists of 12 residues. Germline values: CDR1 SGHRS, CDR2 YFSETQ. V lost 4 bases and J 5 bases, leaving 8 bases between the germline ends. CDR3 DNA sequence: TGCGCCAGCAGCCCCGTCGGAGATACGCAGTATTTT. It translates to CASSPVGDTQYF.

This rearrangement joins TRBV5-4 to TRBJ1-2, with TRBD1 matching 9 bases. There are 14 residues in the CDR3. The germline V gene encodes CDR1 SGHNT and CDR2 YYREEE (reference sequence). V trimming: 3 bases; J trimming: 3 bases; junction bases outside the gene matches: 3. CDR3 DNA sequence: TGTGCCAGCAGCTCCGGGACAGGGTACTATGGCTACACCTTC. Protein product: CASSSGTGYYGYTF.

The rearrangement uses TRBV13 and TRBJ2-5, with a weak D call TRBD2 (6 bases). This CDR3 has 13 residues. Germline V lookup: CDR1 PRHDT, CDR2 FYEKMQ (reference sequence). Trimming cost V 5 bases and J 5 bases, with 12 bases left between them. DNA of the CDR3: TGTGCCAGCAGCGCGTGGGGGAGGGAGACCCAGTACTTC. It encodes CASSAWGRETQYF. The full variable domain, its missing parts supplied by reference TRBV13 and TRBJ2-5, is AAGVIQSPRHLIKEKRETATLKCYPIPRHDTVYWYQQGPGQDPQFLISFYEKMQSDKGSIPDRFSAQQFSDYHSELNMSSLELGDSALYFCASSAWGRETQYFGPGTRLLVL.

This clone was seen a few times. The gene calls are TRBV21-1 and TRBJ2-3; the DNA was not used to check the table's D call, TRBD1. TRBV21-1 is described as a pseudogene. The CDR3 is made up of 14 amino acids. In nucleotides, the CDR3 is TGTGCCAGCCCCCGCTTGGGCAGCACAGATACGCAGTATTTT. Protein product: CASPRLGSTDTQYF.

The rearrangement joins TRBV3-1 (or the pseudogene TRBV3-2) to TRBJ2-4; D possibly corresponds to TRBD1 (5 bases). V lost 1 base to trimming and J lost 7 bases, with 8 bases between them. This CDR3 region has 13 residues. The V gene's germline CDR1 is LGHDT and CDR2 YNNKEL (reference sequence). CDR3 bases: TGTGCCAGCAGCCAAGCAGGGCGGAACATTCAGTACTTC. Translation: CASSQAGRNIQYF.

A single count supports this clone. The rearrangement links TRBV27 to TRBJ2-1; TRBD1 is a possible D gene (5 bases). The CDR3 loop spans 14 amino acids. Germline V gene sequence: CDR1 MNHEY, CDR2 SMNVEV (reference sequence). With 2 bases removed from V and 7 bases from J, the gap between germline ends came to 12 bases. CDR3 DNA sequence: TGTGCCAGCAGTTTAGCCAGGGCTGGTAATGAGCAGTTCTTC. Translation: CASSLARAGNEQFF.